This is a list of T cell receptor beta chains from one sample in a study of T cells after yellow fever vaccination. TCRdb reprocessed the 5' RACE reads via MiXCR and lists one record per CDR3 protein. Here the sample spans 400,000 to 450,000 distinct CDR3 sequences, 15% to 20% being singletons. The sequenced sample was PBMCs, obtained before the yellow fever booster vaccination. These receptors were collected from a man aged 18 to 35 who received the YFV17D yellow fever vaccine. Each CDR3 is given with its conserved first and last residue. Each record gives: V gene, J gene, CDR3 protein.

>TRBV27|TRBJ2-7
CASSRAAGYEQYF
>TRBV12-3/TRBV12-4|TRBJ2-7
CASSLAAQGGVYEQYF
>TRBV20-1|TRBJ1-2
CSASGGFGYTF
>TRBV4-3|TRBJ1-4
CASSQEGTVNEKLFF
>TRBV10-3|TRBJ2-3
CAISDPSSTDTQYF
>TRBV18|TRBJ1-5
CASSPTGEWRQPQHF
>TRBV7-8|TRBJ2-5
CASSLGTGGEETQYF
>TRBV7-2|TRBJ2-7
CASSLGGVGYEQYF
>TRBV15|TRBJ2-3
CATSLRTSGGRDTQYF
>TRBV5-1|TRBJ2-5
CASSSGTGPLETQYF
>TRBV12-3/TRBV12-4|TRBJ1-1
CASSFQSREAFF
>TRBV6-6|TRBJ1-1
CASSSNQGRWTEAFF
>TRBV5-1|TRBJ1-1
CASSLLGQGSTEAFF
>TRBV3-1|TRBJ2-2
CASSAAGGTGELFF
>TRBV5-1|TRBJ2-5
CASARRTGEETQYF
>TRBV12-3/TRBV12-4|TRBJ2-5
CASSGHFQETQYF
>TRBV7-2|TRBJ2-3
CASSIPTSDTDTQYF
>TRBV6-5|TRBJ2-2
CASSSLAGGLSGELFF
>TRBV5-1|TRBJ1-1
CASIQEMNTEAFF
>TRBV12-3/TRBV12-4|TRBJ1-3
CASSPQGSGNTIYF
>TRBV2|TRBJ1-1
CASSEQGPRNTEAFF
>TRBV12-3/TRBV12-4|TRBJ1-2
CASSPNSGQYGYTF
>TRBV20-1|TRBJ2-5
CSATDREETQYF
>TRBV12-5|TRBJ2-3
CASGFQGSSTDTQYF
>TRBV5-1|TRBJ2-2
CASSHAGQGHTGELFF
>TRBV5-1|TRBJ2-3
CASSNPSTDTQYF
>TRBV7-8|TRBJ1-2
CASSSPGNYGYTF
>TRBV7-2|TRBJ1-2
CASSSGPLFGYTF
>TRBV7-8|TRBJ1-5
CASSLAGGGPNQPQHF
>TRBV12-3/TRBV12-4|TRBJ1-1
CASRPGSTEAFF
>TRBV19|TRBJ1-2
CASSTPGEYYGYTF
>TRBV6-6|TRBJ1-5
CASSSQDRVQPQHF
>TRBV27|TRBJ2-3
CASSNYRGFSIVTQYF
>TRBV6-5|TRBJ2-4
CASSYSRNGAKNIQYF
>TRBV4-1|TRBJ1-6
CASSLTNREESPLHF
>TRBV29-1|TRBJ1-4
CSVGSGDEKLFF
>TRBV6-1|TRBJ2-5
CASSKNRGLVQETQYF
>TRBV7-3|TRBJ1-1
CASSNGPGEAFF
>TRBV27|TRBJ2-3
CASSLHGAIPGLDTQYF
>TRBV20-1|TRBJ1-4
CSATQTGPNEKLFF
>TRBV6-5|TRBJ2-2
CASSYLAGTANTGELFF
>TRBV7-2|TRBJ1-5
CASSLGPKGTGHPQHF
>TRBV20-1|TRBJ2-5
CSARDPRGANGETQYF
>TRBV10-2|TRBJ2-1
CASSVEGRGYLGNEQFF
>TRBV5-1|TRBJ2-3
CASSWQGAHSDTQYF
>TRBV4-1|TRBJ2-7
CASSQDGYAGGFSYEQYF
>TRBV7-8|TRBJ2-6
CASNLGASGANVLTF
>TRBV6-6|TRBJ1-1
CASSPQGTAFF
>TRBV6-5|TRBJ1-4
CASSSLFGGEKLFF
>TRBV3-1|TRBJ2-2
CASSQDNPGRTGELFF
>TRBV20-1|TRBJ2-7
CSAISRGSSGEQYF
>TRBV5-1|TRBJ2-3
CASSLAASGGNTDTQYF
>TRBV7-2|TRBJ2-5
CASSLAGRYSGETQYF
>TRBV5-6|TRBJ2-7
CASSWDSYEQYF